The 18 T cell receptor beta chains below come from one sample, sequenced in a study of T cells in Graves' hyperthyroidism and ophthalmopathy (dated by TCRdb to between 2018 and 2021). The library was generated by multiplex PCR. The sequencer listed for this sample is Illumina HiSeq 2000. Amplification of TCR beta CDR3 regions was carried out from RNA transcripts. The TCR CDR3 was subjected to a first round of RT-PCR using the HTBI primer set and the Qiagen OneStep RT-PCR kit. In TCRdb, the public reads were trimmed at Q25 with fastp and aligned with MiXCR, with productive beta chains retained. Here each entry gathers all rows of one CDR3 protein and keeps the most common genes and DNA. The sample table holds some 350,000 distinct CDR3 sequences, of which around 14% were seen once. Around 30% of the sample is in the top ten clones. The specimen sequenced was blood. The source is a woman between 18 and 29 years old with Graves' hyperthyroidism that later progressed to Graves' ophthalmopathy.

The table lists this clonotype with many counts. This chain uses TRBV20-1 with TRBJ2-5; TRBD1 agrees at 7 bases. The CDR3 contains 14 residues. The germline V gene encodes CDR1 DFQATT and CDR2 SNEGSKA (reference sequence). J gave up 4 bases and V 6 bases, and 11 bases lay outside the gene matches. DNA of the CDR3: TGCAGTGCCCCCGCGACAGGGCCCCGAGAGACCCAGTACTTC. As protein: CSAPATGPRETQYF.

This clonotype was recorded many times. The chain carries TRBV15 and TRBJ2-7; D remains unclear. There are 14 residues in the CDR3. The germline V gene encodes CDR1 LNHNV and CDR2 YYDKDF (reference sequence). Deletions cut 0 bases from V and 2 bases from J, with 8 bases between. The DNA of the CDR3 is TGTGCCACCAGCAGAGAGACAACGACCTACGAGCAGTACTTC. This gives the protein CATSRETTTYEQYF.

This clonotype was observed many times. The chain employs TRBV7-3 and TRBJ2-7; 7 bases line up with TRBD1. The CDR3 covers 15 residues. Unmatched junction bases numbered 7, after V lost 1 base and J lost 4 bases. The germline V gene encodes CDR1 SGHTA and CDR2 FQGTGA. This chain's CDR3 is CASSLRSGQLYEQYF. The CDR3 region has the DNA TGTGCCAGCAGCTTAAGGTCGGGACAGCTATACGAGCAGTACTTC.

There are many counts of this clonotype. CDR3 protein: CASSPGQGAYEKLFF. DNA for the CDR3: TGTGCCAGCTCGCCCGGACAGGGGGCTTATGAAAAACTGTTTTTT. This chain uses TRBV18 with TRBJ1-4, with 11 bases identical to TRBD1. V was pared by 6 bases and J by 6 bases, with 6 bases of the junction left unmatched. The germline V gene has CDR1 KGHSH and CDR2 LQKENI. The CDR3 is 15 amino acids.

This clonotype was picked up many times. The CDR3 loop is CASSRGAIQETQYF. The CDR3 bases are TGTGCCAGCAGTAGAGGAGCTATACAAGAGACCCAGTACTTC. The V call is TRBV12-3 or TRBV12-4, the J call TRBJ2-5; D is undetermined. This CDR3 has 14 amino acids. V lost 5 bases and J lost 2, with 12 bases in between.

The rearrangement uses TRBV28 and TRBJ2-2; 11 nucleotides match TRBD2. The CDR3 spans 18 residues. V trimming: 3 bases; J trimming: 0 bases; junction bases outside the gene matches: 6. Germline-derived CDR1 and CDR2 are MDHEN and SYDVKM. CDR3 amino acids: CASSLWQTSGTNTGELFF. The CDR3 coding sequence is TGTGCCAGCAGTTTGTGGCAGACTAGCGGGACGAACACCGGGGAGCTGTTTTTT.

This clonotype has at least ten counts. The V call is TRBV6-1, the J call TRBJ2-3, with D perhaps matching TRBD2 (6 bases). The CDR3 covers 18 residues. Germline lookup yields CDR1 MNHNS and CDR2 SASEGT. Trimming shortened V by 4 bases and J by 2 bases, and 22 bases separated the two germline ends. The CDR3 protein is CASSGSRALGTFTDTQYF. DNA of the CDR3: TGTGCCAGCAGTGGGTCCCGAGCACTCGGGACTTTCACAGATACGCAGTATTTT.

A few counts support this clonotype. J is TRBJ2-2 and V is TRBV29-1, with TRBD1 matching over 8 bases. Trimming took 6 bases from V and 6 from J; bases not matched to a gene: 9. CDR1 SQVTM and CDR2 ANQGSEA come from the germline V gene. The CDR3 is 14 amino acids. The DNA for the CDR3 is TGCAGCGTGGGGCCGGACAGGGCTGCCGGGGAGCTGTTTTTT. It yields the protein CSVGPDRAAGELFF.

This clonotype has a count of ten or more. The CDR3 nucleotides are TGTGCCAGCAGTTCGCCCGGGACAGGCAATCAGCCCCAGCATTTT. As protein: CASSSPGTGNQPQHF. V and J are TRBV28 and TRBJ1-5, with 7 bases aligning to TRBD1. Germline CDR1 and CDR2: MDHEN and SYDVKM. The CDR3 loop spans 15 amino acids. With V trimmed by 4 bases and J by 2 bases, 5 bases remained unmatched.

The chain has TRBV29-1 and TRBJ2-3; no reliable D call. The V end lost 6 bases, the J end lost 2 bases, and 15 bases lay between the germline ends. CDR1 is SQVTM, CDR2 ANQGSEA, per germline. The CDR3 totals 14 residues. DNA of the CDR3: TGCAGCGTCGATACTTTATCCAACACAGATACGCAGTATTTT. It translates to CSVDTLSNTDTQYF.

This chain uses TRBV5-4 with TRBJ2-2, with a possible D match to TRBD2 (5 bases). Germline V CDR1 and CDR2: SGHNT, YYREEE (reference sequence). The CDR3 runs 14 residues. V was trimmed by 0 bases and J by 7 bases, leaving 10 bases between them. CDR3 nucleotide sequence: TGTGCCAGCAGCTTGGGCCCCGAGGGCGGGGAGCTGTTTTTT. Protein sequence: CASSLGPEGGELFF.

This clonotype has ten or more counts. The chain joins TRBV7-8 to TRBJ2-7; 10 positions agree with TRBD2. Per germline, CDR1 SGHVS and CDR2 FQNEAQ. V was clipped by 8 bases and J by 4 bases; unmatched bases: 11. This CDR3 comprises 15 residues. The CDR3 loop is CASATPGLARYEQYF. CDR3 sequence (DNA): TGTGCCAGCGCCACCCCGGGACTAGCGAGGTACGAGCAGTACTTC.

This clonotype was picked up a small number of times. J is TRBJ2-5 and V is TRBV7-3, with a weak D call TRBD1 (6 bases). Germline values: CDR1 SGHTA, CDR2 FQGTGA. V shed 5 bases and J shed 9 bases, with 16 bases lying between them. CDR3 size: 13 residues. CDR3: CASSQDRMGAQYF. CDR3 sequence (DNA): TGTGCCAGCAGCCAAGACAGGATGGGGGCCCAGTACTTC.

This clonotype was observed many times. The gene calls are TRBV6-5 and TRBJ2-6, with 8 bases lining up with TRBD1. The junction had 17 bases not matched to a gene; V was cut back by 2 bases and J by 11 bases. The CDR3 has 18 residues. Germline V lookup: CDR1 MNHEY, CDR2 SVGAGI. The CDR3 sequence: CASSYATGTGARLDVLTF. CDR3 DNA: TGTGCCAGCAGTTACGCAACGGGGACAGGAGCCCGGCTGGACGTCCTGACTTTC.

This clonotype has a handful of counts. The chain combines TRBV20-1 with TRBJ2-6; 7 bases line up with TRBD2. V shed 6 bases and J 3 bases; nucleotides not matched to a gene: 5. Per the germline V gene, CDR1 is DFQATT and CDR2 is SNEGSKA (reference sequence). The CDR3 is made up of 14 amino acids. In DNA, the CDR3 is TGCAGTGCCCCCCGGGGGGATGGGGCCAACGTCCTGACTTTC. Amino acid sequence: CSAPRGDGANVLTF.

Ten or more counts support this clonotype. V and J are TRBV7-8 and TRBJ1-5; D is unclear. The CDR3 is 17 amino acids. V shed 1 base and J shed 2 bases, with 15 bases lying between them. Looked up from germline, CDR1 is SGHVS and CDR2 is FQNEAQ. CDR3 amino acids: CASSLVGRGGGNQPQHF. CDR3 DNA: TGTGCCAGCAGCTTAGTAGGTCGGGGAGGAGGCAATCAGCCCCAGCATTTT.

At least ten counts were recorded for this clonotype. CDR3 amino acids: CASSRDSRATGELFF. Here the CDR3 DNA reads TGTGCCAGCAGTCGGGACTCTAGGGCCACCGGGGAGCTGTTTTTT. This sequence joins TRBV2 and TRBJ2-2; weak D call: TRBD2 (6 bases). V was pared by 5 bases and J by 4 bases, with 14 bases between. The CDR3 has 15 residues. CDR1 and CDR2 (germline): SNHLY, FYNNEI.

The rearrangement joins TRBV11-2 to TRBJ2-1; D possibly corresponds to TRBD2 (5 bases). The V end lost 5 bases, the J end lost 5 bases, and 16 bases lay between the germline ends. The CDR3 sequence is 15 residues long. The V gene's germline CDR1 is SGHAT and CDR2 FQNNGV. In DNA, the CDR3 is TGTGCCAGCAGCCAAGCGGTAGACCTCGACAATGAGCAGTTCTTC. Its protein product is CASSQAVDLDNEQFF.